The 30 T cell receptor beta chains below come from one sample, sequenced in a study of cytomegalovirus exposure and HLA in healthy donors (dated by TCRdb to 2017 to 2019). The library was made by the immunoSEQ multiplex PCR assay. The multiplex PCR relied on a mix of 60 forward primers for TCR Vbeta segments and 13 reverse primers for TCR Jbeta segments. TCRdb carries this immuneACCESS record with in-frame sequences only. Its versions omit some clonotypes, under half of them owing to an unresolved V gene in the studies checked, with the rest unexplained. Across this sample there are 55,000 to 70,000 clones, with more than 80% seen only once. Of the sample, just under 2% falls within the top ten clones. Sequencing input: PBMCs. These receptors were obtained from a woman in her twenties or thirties in good health and CMV-seronegative.

Concerning this clone: Other DNA sequences of this sample code for an identical CDR3. The CDR3 DNA sequence: TGTGCCAGCAACCCACAGACGTTTAGCTATGGCTACACCTTC. Its translation is CASNPQTFSYGYTF. V gene TRBV2 combines with J gene TRBJ1-2; no reliable D call. Between the trimmed V and J ends, which lost 7 bases and 4 bases, there was a span of 16 bases. Germline assignment: CDR1 SNHLY and CDR2 FYNNEI. The CDR3 runs 14 residues.

This chain links TRBV7-3 with TRBJ2-2; D is perhaps TRBD1 (5 bases). V lost 5 bases to trimming and J lost 6 bases, with 13 bases between them. CDR3 length: 14 residues. Germline CDR1 is SGHTA and CDR2 is FQGTGA. CDR3 sequence (DNA): TGTGCCAGCAGCCAGACGACAGTGTCCGGGGAGCTGTTTTTT. This sequence encodes CASSQTTVSGELFF. Using reference TRBV7-3 and TRBJ2-2 for the parts outside the CDR3, the full variable domain is GAGVSQTPSNKVTEKGKYVELRCDPISGHTALYWYRQSLGQGPEFLIYFQGTGAADDSGLPNDRFFAVRPEGSVSTLKIQRTERGDSAVYLCASSQTTVSGELFFGEGSRLTVL.

The V and J genes are TRBV18 and TRBJ1-3; D possibly corresponds to TRBD1 (5 bases). V was trimmed by 1 base and J by 2 bases, leaving 12 bases between them. This CDR3 is built from 16 residues. CDR1 and CDR2 (germline): KGHSH, LQKENI. In nucleotides, the CDR3 is TGTGCCAGCTCACCACAAACGGGGGAGGCTGGAAACACCATATATTTT. As protein: CASSPQTGEAGNTIYF.

The V gene is TRBV19, the J gene TRBJ1-1, with D unresolved. Germline CDR1 reads LNHDA; CDR2 reads SQIVND (reference sequence). The CDR3 covers 14 residues. Trimming took 7 bases from V and 1 from J, leaving 13 bases between them. The CDR3 loop is CASTQKSWNTEAFF. CDR3 nucleotides: TGTGCCAGTACCCAGAAGTCCTGGAACACTGAAGCTTTCTTT.

The rearrangement links TRBV7-9 to TRBJ1-2, with 7 bases that match TRBD1. This CDR3 contains 12 residues. After removal of 2 bases from V and 6 bases from J, the junction contained 0 bases not matched to a gene. Germline values: CDR1 SEHNR, CDR2 FQNEAQ (reference sequence). CDR3 loop: CASSLTGDGYTF. The CDR3 DNA follows: TGTGCCAGCAGCTTAACAGGGGATGGCTACACCTTC.

This chain links TRBV9 with TRBJ2-2, with D unresolved. V was clipped by 4 bases and J by 0 bases, with 7 bases between them. The CDR3 is made up of 14 amino acids. CDR1 is SGDLS and CDR2 is YYNGEE in the germline V gene. CDR3 DNA: TGTGCCAGCAGCTCGACATCGAACACCGGGGAGCTGTTTTTT. This encodes CASSSTSNTGELFF.

As concerns this clone: A read error may account for a junction end that differs from germline. This chain uses TRBV7-9 with TRBJ2-1; a possible D gene is TRBD2 (6 bases). CDR3 length: 12 residues. Germline V gene sequence: CDR1 SEHNR, CDR2 FQNEAQ (reference sequence). The CDR3 DNA reads TGTTCCAGCAGCCCCGCGGGGTATGAGCAGTTCTTC. It is translated as CSSSPAGYEQFF.

The V call is TRBV5-6, the J call TRBJ2-7; perhaps TRBD2 as D (6 bases). There are 17 residues in the CDR3. With 5 bases removed from V and 5 bases from J, the gap between germline ends came to 26 bases. In germline, CDR1 is SGHDT, CDR2 YYEEEE. DNA for the CDR3: TGTGCCAGCAGTCAGGCCGGCGGGGTCCCCCTAGCCAACGAGCAGTACTTC. Protein: CASSQAGGVPLANEQYF.

The chain links TRBV6-5 to TRBJ2-5; tentative D call: TRBD1 (6 bases). The CDR3 loop spans 14 amino acids. Germline values: CDR1 MNHEY, CDR2 SVGAGI. Trimming removed 6 bases from V and 4 bases from J, with 15 bases in between. The CDR3 nucleotides read TGTGCCAGCAGCCCAACAGGGTTCGGAGAGACCCAGTACTTC. It translates to CASSPTGFGETQYF.

The chain carries TRBV14 and TRBJ2-5; 9 nucleotides agree with TRBD2. CDR1 SGHDN and CDR2 FVKESK come from the germline V gene. V trimming: 0 bases; J trimming: 2 bases; junction bases outside the gene matches: 4. CDR3 length: 16 residues. CDR3 nucleotides: TGTGCCAGCAGCCAAGATTGGCTAGCGGGACAAGAGACCCAGTACTTC. This codes for CASSQDWLAGQETQYF.

The chain recombines TRBV11-2 with TRBJ2-6; 8 bases are a match to TRBD1. This CDR3 comprises 19 residues. Trimming at V came to 2 bases and at J to 0 bases, leaving 9 bases not matched to a gene. Germline V CDR1 and CDR2: SGHAT, FQNNGV. CDR3 protein: CASSLIGTGVLSGANVLTF. The CDR3 DNA follows: TGTGCCAGCAGCTTAATTGGGACAGGAGTCCTCTCTGGGGCCAACGTCCTGACTTTC.

The V and J genes are TRBV30 and TRBJ2-2; D not resolved. The germline CDR1 and CDR2 sequences are GTSNPN and SVGIG (reference sequence). V lost 3 bases and J 0 bases, leaving 8 bases between the germline ends. The CDR3 loop spans 14 amino acids. In DNA, the CDR3 is TGTGCCTGGAGGCTACTTACGAACACCGGGGAGCTGTTTTTT. Translated, it gives CAWRLLTNTGELFF. The full variable domain, completed using reference TRBV30 and TRBJ2-2, is SQTIHQWPATLVQPVGSPLSLECTVEGTSNPNLYWYRQAAGRGLQLLFYSVGIGQISSEVPQNLSASRPQDRQFILSSKKLLLSDSGFYLCAWRLLTNTGELFFGEGSRLTVL.

This chain uses TRBV18 with TRBJ2-7; the match to TRBD1 covers 7 bases. The length of the CDR3 is 15 residues. With 2 bases clipped from V and 4 bases from J, the junction kept 8 bases outside the gene matches. Germline CDR1 and CDR2: KGHSH and LQKENI. The CDR3 region is CASSPRGLRAYEQYF. The CDR3, as DNA: TGTGCCAGCTCACCAAGGGGGCTTAGGGCGTACGAGCAGTACTTC.

The chain carries TRBV19 and TRBJ2-5; possibly TRBD1 for D (6 bases). The J call is in doubt because the DNA end fits TRBJ2-7 better. Germline V CDR1 and CDR2: LNHDA, SQIVND (reference sequence). This CDR3 is 13 amino acids long. Here the CDR3 reads CASSPGHPYEQYF. Written as DNA, the CDR3 is TGTGCCAGTAGTCCGGGACATCCCTACGAGCAGTACTTC.

Worth noting for this clone: The junction and the germline gene differ at one end; a read error may be behind it. The CDR3 DNA reads TGTGCTAGCAGCCGGACGGGCCTCGGGGGAGAGACCCAGTACTTC. Amino acids: CASSRTGLGGETQYF. The chain couples TRBV7-7 to TRBJ2-5, with D possibly matching TRBD2 (6 bases). Looked up from germline, CDR1 is SSHAT and CDR2 is FNYEAQ (reference sequence). The CDR3 extends over 15 amino acids.

This chain connects TRBV4-2 to TRBJ2-7; 9 bases are a match to TRBD2. Germline V gene lookup returns CDR1 LGHNA and CDR2 YNFKEQ. The CDR3 runs 16 residues. With 0 bases clipped from V and 1 base from J, the junction kept 4 bases outside the gene matches. The CDR3 loop is CASSQETSGDSYEQYF. As DNA, the CDR3 is TGTGCCAGCAGCCAAGAGACTAGCGGTGATTCCTACGAGCAGTACTTC.

The table lists this clone with a few counts. The chain couples TRBV6-5 to TRBJ1-4, with D perhaps matching TRBD1 (6 bases). CDR3 length: 15 amino acids. CDR1 and CDR2 from the germline V gene are MNHEY and SVGAGI. The V and J ends lost 6 bases and 8 bases respectively, with 19 bases between them. The CDR3 sequence: CASSSHRDLNEKLFF. CDR3 nucleotide sequence: TGTGCCAGCAGCTCCCACAGGGACCTAAACGAAAAACTGTTTTTT.

V and J are TRBV30 and TRBJ1-1; D is perhaps TRBD1 (5 bases). In germline, CDR1 is GTSNPN, CDR2 SVGIG (reference sequence). This CDR3 is built from 11 residues. V dropped 4 bases and J dropped 6 bases, with 9 bases sitting between them. CDR3 nucleotide sequence: TGTGCCTGGATTTGGGGGGCTGAAGCTTTCTTT. The encoded protein is CAWIWGAEAFF. The full variable domain, completed using reference TRBV30 and TRBJ1-1, is SQTIHQWPATLVQPVGSPLSLECTVEGTSNPNLYWYRQAAGRGLQLLFYSVGIGQISSEVPQNLSASRPQDRQFILSSKKLLLSDSGFYLCAWIWGAEAFFGQGTRLTVV.

V and J are TRBV4-1 and TRBJ2-7; possibly TRBD1 for D (6 bases). Trimming took 3 bases from V and 2 from J, leaving 8 bases between them. Germline CDR1 and CDR2: MGHRA and YSYEKL. CDR3 size: 13 residues. The CDR3 DNA reads as TGCGCCAGCAGCCATGGACAGACCTACGAGCAGTACTTC. As protein: CASSHGQTYEQYF.

V is TRBV30 and J is TRBJ1-1, with TRBD1 as a possible D gene (6 bases). This CDR3 contains 14 residues. Per the germline V gene, CDR1 is GTSNPN and CDR2 is SVGIG (reference sequence). Trimming pared 3 bases from V and 0 bases from J, leaving 11 bases between. Here the CDR3 DNA reads TGTGCCTGGAGCGGGGGGCGGATGAACACTGAAGCTTTCTTT. Protein product: CAWSGGRMNTEAFF.

As DNA, the CDR3 is TGTGCCAGCAGCTCGCAGGACAGACTGAACACTGAAGCTTTCTTT. It encodes CASSSQDRLNTEAFF. This chain links TRBV11-3 with TRBJ1-1; perhaps TRBD1 as D (6 bases). CDR3 length: 15 residues. The V end was cut by 4 bases, the J end by 0 bases, with 12 bases between. Germline V gene sequence: CDR1 SGHNT, CDR2 YENEEA.

The gene calls are TRBV25-1 and TRBJ2-7; TRBD1 agrees at 9 bases. CDR1 and CDR2 from the germline V gene are MGHDK and SYGVNS. This CDR3 has 15 residues. The V and J ends lost 1 base and 6 bases, in that order; junction bases with no gene match: 7. The CDR3 region has the DNA TGTGCCAGCAGTGAATGGGGGACAGGGAAGGGCGAGCAGTACTTC. It translates to CASSEWGTGKGEQYF.

This clone was counted once. The chain employs TRBV4-1 and TRBJ2-7, with a tentative D call TRBD2 (6 bases). Per germline, CDR1 MGHRA and CDR2 YSYEKL. Trimming shortened V by 0 bases and J by 3 bases, and 18 bases separated the two germline ends. The length of the CDR3 is 17 residues. CDR3 residues: CASSQDGRGTGFYEQYF. The CDR3 nucleotides read TGCGCCAGCAGCCAAGATGGGCGCGGGACCGGTTTCTACGAGCAGTACTTC.

V and J are TRBV7-3 and TRBJ1-1; no reliable D call. This CDR3 is 13 amino acids long. Trimming pared 1 base from V and 1 base from J, leaving 4 bases between. Germline assignment: CDR1 SGHTA and CDR2 FQGTGA. The CDR3 sequence: CASSLSGNTEAFF. The CDR3 bases are TGTGCCAGCAGCTTAAGCGGGAACACTGAAGCTTTCTTT.

V and J are TRBV14 and TRBJ2-5; 10 nucleotides agree with TRBD2. This CDR3 has 16 amino acids. Per germline, CDR1 SGHDN and CDR2 FVKESK. V gave up 4 bases and J gave up 6 bases; unmatched junction bases: 11. The CDR3 sequence is CASSPLGTSGDQTQYF. The DNA of the CDR3 is TGTGCCAGCAGCCCCCTAGGTACTAGCGGGGACCAGACCCAGTACTTC.

This clone has more than one count but fewer than ten. The J gene is TRBJ2-5, the V gene TRBV4-2; no clear D. V was trimmed by 1 base and J by 0 bases, leaving 6 bases between them. In germline, CDR1 is LGHNA, CDR2 YNFKEQ. The CDR3 is 14 residues long. The CDR3 spells CASSQGANQETQYF. CDR3 coding DNA: TGTGCCAGCAGCCAAGGGGCGAACCAAGAGACCCAGTACTTC.

The chain joins TRBV27 to TRBJ2-3; 8 bases map to TRBD2. Trimming at V came to 4 bases and at J to 2 bases, leaving 20 bases not matched to a gene. Germline V gene lookup returns CDR1 MNHEY and CDR2 SMNVEV (reference sequence). The CDR3 loop spans 20 amino acids. The CDR3 loop reads CASSYLHLRREDGDTDTQYF. The CDR3 DNA is TGTGCCAGCAGTTATCTCCATTTGCGGCGGGAGGATGGGGACACAGATACGCAGTATTTT.

This chain links TRBV5-1 with TRBJ1-6, with TRBD1 matching over 12 bases. Per germline, CDR1 SGHRS and CDR2 YFSETQ. The CDR3 runs to 18 residues. The V and J ends lost 4 bases and 1 base, in that order; junction bases with no gene match: 6. DNA for the CDR3: TGCGCCAGCAGCGGAGGGACAGGGGGCACTTCCTATAATTCACCCCTCCACTTT. Its translation is CASSGGTGGTSYNSPLHF.

This clone was seen a handful of times. The V and J genes are TRBV4-1 and TRBJ2-6, with 10 bases fitting TRBD2. From germline, CDR1 is MGHRA and CDR2 YSYEKL. The V gene end was trimmed by 4 bases and the J gene end by 3 bases; junction bases not matched to a gene: 18. The CDR3 has 21 amino acids. The DNA for the CDR3 is TGCGCCAGCAGCCGAAGCCCCCTAGGGCTAGCGGGAGTAGGTGGGGCCAACGTCCTGACTTTC. It is translated as CASSRSPLGLAGVGGANVLTF.

The chain joins TRBV27 to TRBJ2-7; no definite D call. The CDR3 has 13 residues. CDR1 is MNHEY, CDR2 SMNVEV, per germline (reference sequence). V was cut by 2 bases and J by 0 bases, with 5 bases left in between. This CDR3 is CASSLGFSYEQYF. For the CDR3, the DNA is TGTGCCAGCAGTTTAGGCTTCTCCTACGAGCAGTACTTC.